Presented here are 32 T cell receptor beta chains from one specimen sequenced in a study of blood T cell repertoires in COVID-19. Profiled with immunoSEQ multiplex PCR; TCRdb holds only in-frame clones, not every one. The sample includes 150,000 to 200,000 clones, approximately 90% of them seen just once. Material for sequencing was PBMCs or T cells enriched from blood (not recorded which). The receptor set was obtained from a woman between 35 and 50 years old in a cohort exposed to, infected with or recovered from COVID-19 (not recorded which).

This clone was observed a few times. CDR3 nucleotides: TGTGCCAGCAGTTTCACCAGGAACACTGAAGCTTTCTTT. It specifies CASSFTRNTEAFF. V and J are TRBV12-3 or TRBV12-4 and TRBJ1-1, with no clear D. The CDR3 sequence is 13 residues long. V lost 3 bases, J lost 1 base, and 6 bases lay in between.

V is TRBV11-3 and J is TRBJ2-7; 16 nucleotides line up with TRBD2. This CDR3 is built from 17 residues. From germline, CDR1 is SGHNT and CDR2 YENEEA. The trim removed 2 bases at V and 7 bases at J, leaving 8 bases unmatched. The chain's CDR3 is CASSLMGLAGGPEEQYF. The DNA for the CDR3 is TGTGCCAGCAGCTTAATGGGACTAGCGGGAGGGCCAGAGGAGCAGTACTTC.

The chain carries TRBV18 and TRBJ1-5, with D tentatively TRBD1 (6 bases). Germline loops: CDR1 KGHSH, CDR2 LQKENI. Between the trimmed V and J ends, which lost 6 bases and 3 bases, there was a span of 12 bases. The CDR3 spans 14 residues. The chain's CDR3 is CASSFDRSNQPQHF. Written as DNA, the CDR3 is TGTGCCAGCTCCTTTGACAGGTCCAATCAGCCCCAGCATTTT.

This clone was recorded only once. The V and J genes are TRBV7-6 and TRBJ2-5; 9 nucleotides match TRBD2. The CDR3 is 17 residues long. The J segment lost 5 bases and the V segment lost 0 bases, leaving 10 bases of the junction unmatched. Germline-derived CDR1 and CDR2 are SGHVS and FNYEAQ. The CDR3 protein is CASSLAMAREGLETQYF. Written as DNA, the CDR3 is TGTGCCAGCAGCTTAGCGATGGCGCGGGAGGGCCTGGAGACCCAGTACTTC.

This chain links TRBV18 with TRBJ1-1, with D unresolved. V gave up 5 bases and J gave up 1 base, with 8 bases separating them. CDR3 size: 13 residues. Germline assignment: CDR1 KGHSH and CDR2 LQKENI. CDR3 region: CASSSSGNTEAFF. The CDR3 DNA reads TGTGCCAGCTCATCTTCCGGGAACACTGAAGCTTTCTTT.

The chain employs TRBV27 and TRBJ1-3; 9 nucleotides line up with TRBD1. Germline V lookup: CDR1 MNHEY, CDR2 SMNVEV (reference sequence). This CDR3 is 17 amino acids long. Trimming removed 4 bases from V and 0 bases from J; junction bases left unmatched: 7. The CDR3: CASSSGQGHYSGNTIYF. CDR3 bases: TGTGCCAGCAGTTCGGGACAGGGCCATTACTCTGGAAACACCATATATTTT.

The CDR3 nucleotides are TGTGCCAGCAGTTTACAGGGGAACTATGGCTACACCTTC. It specifies CASSLQGNYGYTF. J is TRBJ1-2 and V is TRBV27; TRBD1 might be the D (6 bases). There are 13 residues in the CDR3. The germline V and J ends were trimmed by 2 bases and 2 bases, with 6 bases remaining between them. CDR1 and CDR2 from the germline V gene are MNHEY and SMNVEV (reference sequence).

This chain links TRBV7-9 with TRBJ2-2, with TRBD1 matching 8 bases. In germline, CDR1 is SEHNR, CDR2 FQNEAQ (reference sequence). With 5 bases clipped from V and 6 bases from J, the junction kept 8 bases outside the gene matches. This CDR3 has 15 residues. The CDR3 loop is CASSLSGGEAGELFF. The CDR3 DNA follows: TGTGCCAGCAGCCTATCAGGGGGCGAGGCCGGGGAGCTGTTTTTT.

The rearrangement uses TRBV5-8 and TRBJ1-5; D call uncertain. V was trimmed by 0 bases and J by 2 bases, leaving 15 bases between them. The length of the CDR3 is 17 residues. Germline CDR1 SGHTS, CDR2 YDEGEE. The CDR3 coding sequence is TGTGCCAGCAGCTTGGCATCCCCCAGGCCGGGCAATCAGCCCCAGCATTTT. Translation gives CASSLASPRPGNQPQHF.

This clone was seen just once. The chain uses TRBV5-4 and TRBJ2-5; TRBD2 matches at 15 bases. V was clipped by 3 bases and J by 6 bases; unmatched bases: 6. Germline V gives CDR1 SGHNT, CDR2 YYREEE (reference sequence). This CDR3 contains 16 residues. The CDR3 sequence is CASSSPGLAGGQTQYF. The CDR3 DNA follows: TGTGCCAGCAGCTCACCTGGACTAGCGGGAGGGCAGACCCAGTACTTC.

V usage is TRBV7-2 and J usage is TRBJ2-7; no reliable D call. Trimming took 5 bases from V and 5 from J, leaving 13 bases between them. The CDR3 length is 13 residues. CDR1 is SGHTA and CDR2 is FQGNSA in the germline V gene. The CDR3 nucleotides are TGTGCCAGCAGCCACCTGGTGAGAAACGAGCAGTACTTC. Its protein product is CASSHLVRNEQYF. The full variable domain, in which reference TRBV7-2 and TRBJ2-7 provide the parts outside the CDR3, is GAGVSQSPSNKVTEKGKDVELRCDPISGHTALYWYRQSLGQGLEFLIYFQGNSAPDKSGLPSDRFSAERTGGSVSTLTIQRTQQEDSAVYLCASSHLVRNEQYFGPGTRLTVT.

The chain uses TRBV4-1 and TRBJ2-7, with TRBD1 as a possible D gene (7 bases). The CDR3 extends over 11 amino acids. V shed 8 bases and J shed 6 bases, with 11 bases lying between them. Germline V gene sequence: CDR1 MGHRA, CDR2 YSYEKL. In DNA form, the CDR3 reads TGCGCCAGCCGACAGGGAGGCGAGCAGTACTTC. Translation gives CASRQGGEQYF.

The rearrangement links TRBV19 to TRBJ2-7; no firm D call. This CDR3 has 14 residues. CDR1 is LNHDA, CDR2 SQIVND, per germline (reference sequence). V lost 6 bases, J lost 0 bases, and 12 bases lay in between. The CDR3 spells CASSVSRGSYEQYF. The CDR3 DNA reads as TGTGCCAGTAGCGTCAGCCGAGGCTCCTACGAGCAGTACTTC.

This clone showed up just once. V gene TRBV25-1 combines with J gene TRBJ2-3; 15 nucleotides line up with TRBD2. J was trimmed by 3 bases and V by 0 bases; bases with no gene match: 4. There are 18 residues in the CDR3. Germline assignment: CDR1 MGHDK and CDR2 SYGVNS. Here the CDR3 reads CASSEYLGTSGGTDTQYF. Here the CDR3 DNA reads TGTGCCAGCAGTGAATATCTAGGGACTAGCGGGGGGACAGATACGCAGTATTTT.

The genes are TRBV30 and TRBJ2-3; 10 positions match TRBD2. The V gene end was trimmed by 1 base and the J gene end by 5 bases; junction bases not matched to a gene: 3. The CDR3 runs to 14 residues. Germline V gene sequence: CDR1 GTSNPN, CDR2 SVGIG (reference sequence). The CDR3 is CAWSASSGRDTQYF. Here the CDR3 DNA reads TGTGCCTGGAGTGCATCTAGCGGGAGAGATACGCAGTATTTT.

This clone was seen repeatedly, ten times or more. The chain carries TRBV19 and TRBJ2-7, with 8 bases that match TRBD1. V was pared by 4 bases and J by 3 bases, with 5 bases of the junction left unmatched. This CDR3 contains 14 residues. CDR1 and CDR2 from the germline V gene are LNHDA and SQIVND (reference sequence). CDR3 region: CASSTGGAFYEQYF. The CDR3 bases are TGTGCCAGTAGTACAGGGGGCGCGTTCTACGAGCAGTACTTC.

The gene calls are TRBV9 and TRBJ1-2, with 7 bases aligning to TRBD1. Per the germline V gene, CDR1 is SGDLS and CDR2 is YYNGEE. The CDR3 has 15 residues. Trimming removed 4 bases from V and 8 bases from J; junction bases left unmatched: 14. The CDR3 loop is CASSPRQGSSWGYTF. Here the CDR3 DNA reads TGTGCCAGCAGCCCCCGACAGGGCTCCTCGTGGGGCTACACCTTC.

At least ten counts were recorded for this clone. The chain links TRBV10-1 to TRBJ1-1; a weak D match, TRBD1 (5 bases). The V and J ends lost 9 bases and 7 bases respectively, with 15 bases between them. The germline V gene encodes CDR1 WNHNN and CDR2 SYGVQD (reference sequence). This CDR3 spans 12 amino acids. The DNA for the CDR3 is TGCGCCAGGGAGGGACTTATAAATGAAGCTTTCTTT. Translation: CAREGLINEAFF.

This chain links TRBV2 with TRBJ2-1; 10 bases align to TRBD2. The J segment lost 4 bases and the V segment lost 6 bases, leaving 6 bases of the junction unmatched. Germline CDR1 SNHLY, CDR2 FYNNEI. CDR3 length: 15 amino acids. CDR3 amino acids: CASRELAGQYNEQFF. The CDR3 region has the DNA TGTGCCAGCAGGGAACTAGCGGGACAATACAATGAGCAGTTCTTC.

Comments on this clone: Other DNA sequences in the sample encode the same CDR3. The chain is built from TRBV5-1 and TRBJ2-3, with 9 bases aligning to TRBD1. Germline V gene sequence: CDR1 SGHRS, CDR2 YFSETQ. The CDR3 runs 16 residues. The V and J ends lost 0 bases and 0 bases, in that order; junction bases with no gene match: 2. CDR3 DNA sequence: TGCGCCAGCAGCTTGGGGGGACAGGGTAGCACAGATACGCAGTATTTT. Translating gives CASSLGGQGSTDTQYF.

The chain uses TRBV4-1 and TRBJ1-1, with TRBD1 as a possible D gene (6 bases). CDR1 MGHRA and CDR2 YSYEKL come from the germline V gene. The ends were cut back, 4 bases at V and 5 bases at J, with 17 bases in the middle. The CDR3 covers 15 residues. The CDR3 spells CASSLLQGFRTEAFF. The CDR3 nucleotides are TGCGCCAGCAGCCTCCTCCAGGGGTTTAGGACTGAAGCTTTCTTT.

This clone was picked up one time. CDR3 coding DNA: TGCGCCAGCAGCCAAGATTTGACAGGGAAGACCGTCGGAAACACCATATATTTT. Translating gives CASSQDLTGKTVGNTIYF. The chain couples TRBV4-1 to TRBJ1-3; 7 positions agree with TRBD1. The V and J ends lost 0 bases and 4 bases, in that order; junction bases with no gene match: 12. Germline V gene data show CDR1 as MGHRA and CDR2 as YSYEKL. This CDR3 comprises 18 residues.

The chain couples TRBV5-4 to TRBJ1-1, with 8 bases aligning to TRBD1. J was trimmed by 1 base and V by 3 bases; bases with no gene match: 11. CDR3 length: 17 amino acids. CDR1 SGHNT and CDR2 YYREEE come from the germline V gene (reference sequence). For the CDR3, the DNA is TGTGCCAGCAGCTCGGGACAGGAGACGTTAGGGAACACTGAAGCTTTCTTT. Translated: CASSSGQETLGNTEAFF.

CDR3 bases: TGTGCCAGCAGCGTAGGAAATGCGGGCTACGAGCAGTACTTC. Protein sequence: CASSVGNAGYEQYF. The chain carries TRBV9 and TRBJ2-7, with D possibly being TRBD2 (5 bases). Per the germline V gene, CDR1 is SGDLS and CDR2 is YYNGEE. CDR3 length equals 14 residues. Between the trimmed V and J ends, which lost 0 bases and 3 bases, there was a span of 10 bases.

This chain links TRBV29-1 with TRBJ2-7; D is uncertain. The germline CDR1 and CDR2 sequences are SQVTM and ANQGSEA. The V and J ends lost 3 bases and 1 base respectively, with 10 bases between them. The CDR3 has 13 amino acids. The CDR3, as DNA: TGCAGCGTTGAGGGCCCGTTATCCTACGAGCAGTACTTC. It is translated as CSVEGPLSYEQYF.

This clone occurred once. J is TRBJ1-2 and V is TRBV19, with TRBD1 identical over 11 bases. This CDR3 contains 14 residues. Germline CDR1 reads LNHDA; CDR2 reads SQIVND (reference sequence). The trim removed 8 bases at V and 5 bases at J, leaving 7 bases unmatched. CDR3 region: CASEIGTGGYGYTF. In nucleotides, the CDR3 is TGTGCCAGTGAAATCGGGACAGGGGGGTATGGCTACACCTTC.

This sequence joins TRBV5-5 and TRBJ2-5; TRBD1 agrees at 9 bases. The V gene's germline CDR1 is SGHKS and CDR2 YYEKEE (reference sequence). V gave up 4 bases and J gave up 2 bases; unmatched junction bases: 6. CDR3 length: 15 amino acids. Written as DNA, the CDR3 is TGTGCCAGCAGCCGGCGGGACAGGGAACAAGAGACCCAGTACTTC. It yields the protein CASSRRDREQETQYF.

The rearrangement joins TRBV19 to TRBJ1-2; D is undetermined. The germline V and J ends were trimmed by 5 bases and 2 bases, with 18 bases remaining between them. The V gene's germline CDR1 is LNHDA and CDR2 SQIVND (reference sequence). This CDR3 is 16 amino acids long. CDR3 in amino acids: CASSFKPRIANYGYTF. DNA of the CDR3: TGTGCCAGTAGTTTTAAACCGCGGATAGCCAACTATGGCTACACCTTC.

This CDR3 reads CASSPTPPGNTEAFF. The CDR3 coding sequence is TGTGCCAGTAGCCCCACCCCGCCGGGTAACACTGAAGCTTTCTTT. The chain uses TRBV19 and TRBJ1-1; D gene ambiguous. The CDR3 has 15 residues. The germline V gene encodes CDR1 LNHDA and CDR2 SQIVND (reference sequence). V lost 6 bases and J 2 bases, leaving 16 bases between the germline ends.

The chain carries TRBV7-9 and TRBJ1-1, with unresolved D. The CDR3 has 13 amino acids. The V end lost 0 bases, the J end lost 5 bases, and 7 bases lay between the germline ends. Germline CDR1 and CDR2: SEHNR and FQNEAQ (reference sequence). The CDR3 is CASSLAQATEAFF. DNA for the CDR3: TGTGCCAGCAGCTTAGCGCAGGCGACTGAAGCTTTCTTT.

The rearrangement links TRBV12-3 or TRBV12-4 to TRBJ2-2; D gene unclear. V lost 6 bases and J lost 5, with 10 bases in between. The CDR3 has 13 amino acids. The CDR3 region has the DNA TGTGCCAGCAGCCTAGACCTTACCGGGGAGCTGTTTTTT. Its protein product is CASSLDLTGELFF.

The chain employs TRBV14 and TRBJ2-1, with 7 bases lining up with TRBD2. CDR1 is SGHDN, CDR2 FVKESK, per germline. The CDR3 spans 14 residues. V was clipped by 0 bases and J by 7 bases; unmatched bases: 3. CDR3 sequence reads: CASSQEVRENEQFF. CDR3 nucleotide sequence: TGTGCCAGCAGCCAAGAGGTGCGGGAGAATGAGCAGTTCTTC.